Listed here is a single TCR beta chain. The CDR3 consists of 16 residues. Germline V gene data show CDR1 as LNHNV and CDR2 as YYDKDF (reference sequence). Trimming at V came to 0 bases and at J to 6 bases, leaving 5 bases not matched to a gene. Libraries were prepared by immunoSEQ multiplex PCR; TCRdb keeps only in-frame clonotypes and omits some of them. The sample holds about 130,000 clones, about 95% seen once. These data belong to a study of T cell changes during pregnancy in multiple sclerosis. This specimen was peripheral blood, taken after pregnancy. The J gene is TRBJ2-1, the V gene TRBV15; TRBD2 matches 10 bases. This receptor was identified in a female donor with multiple sclerosis, enrolled in a pregnancy study. CDR3 sequence: CATSRDITSGINEQFF. For the CDR3, the DNA is TGTGCCACCAGCAGAGATATTACTAGCGGGATCAATGAGCAGTTCTTC.